This TCR beta chain emerged from a study of cytomegalovirus exposure and HLA in healthy donors. General study results and limits: For cytomegalovirus status, the classifier reportedly gave diagnoses with high specificity and sensitivity.

The germline gives CDR1 SGHRS, CDR2 YFSETQ. The CDR3 runs 14 residues. Trimming stripped 3 bases from V and 3 bases from J, with 12 bases between. Data came from immunoSEQ multiplex PCR; TCRdb stores just in-frame clones and leaves some out. The data show 150,000 to 250,000 clones, more than 65% seen once. For this clone: Its target is not known.

The source of this sequence is a woman aged 30 to 39 in good health and CMV-seropositive. Sequences were obtained from PBMCs. The V gene is TRBV5-1, the J gene TRBJ2-5, with D possibly being TRBD2 (5 bases). DNA for the CDR3: TGCGCCAGCAGCTGGGGAGCCGGAGAAGAGACCCAGTACTTC. Translation gives CASSWGAGEETQYF.